The clone carrying this TCR beta chain showed up many times. Its antigen is not known. Included in the TCR beta cDNA libraries were unique molecular identifiers. Researchers reported approximately 500,000 cDNA molecules coming from around 1 to 9.1 million T cells. One entry per CDR3 protein results from TCRdb running MiXCR on the PCR reads. This sample yields roughly 200,000 distinct CDR3 sequences, of which approximately 29% are seen a single time; around 3.7% belongs to the top ten. This record belongs to a study of post-analysis software for immune sequencing data. Across the study: The courses of disease that were included comprised relapsing-remitting, secondary progressive and progressive-relapsing multiple sclerosis. Overall study results and limits: A handful of TRBV segments appeared more often in patients than in controls, and TRBV5-6, TRBV5-1 and TRBV20-1 were among these. The normalized Chao1 diversity of multiple sclerosis patients was significantly lower than that of controls. Samples made in the same batch grouped tightly together by F measure.

Germline lookup yields CDR1 SGHKS and CDR2 YYEKEE (reference sequence). The CDR3 runs to 14 residues. Trimming took 0 bases from V and 8 from J; bases not matched to a gene: 5. This chain links TRBV5-5 with TRBJ2-1; 7 bases fit TRBD2. The material sequenced was blood. The TCR sequence derives from a girl under 18 with multiple sclerosis. Here the CDR3 DNA reads TGTGCCAGCAGCTTGGATAGCGGGTCACATGAGCAGTTCTTC. Amino acid sequence: CASSLDSGSHEQFF.